This paragraph covers one TCR beta chain sequence. This sample stems from a study of control samples from healthy donors and cancer patients. Trimming cost V 1 base and J 6 bases, with 9 bases left between them. The CDR3 is made up of 14 amino acids. Germline loops: CDR1 SGHTA, CDR2 FQGNSA. Repertoires were generated with immunoSEQ multiplex PCR, while TCRdb's copy carries only in-frame clones and drops some. The sample consists of tens of thousands of clones, 70% to 90% of them appearing once. This clonotype originated in an older woman with head and neck cancer. The sample taken for sequencing was PBMCs. The chain carries TRBV7-2 and TRBJ2-2; tentative D call: TRBD2 (6 bases). CDR3 sequence: CASSLGRGAGELFF. The DNA of the CDR3 is TGTGCCAGCAGCTTAGGGCGGGGAGCCGGGGAGCTGTTTTTT.